This T cell receptor beta chain was observed in a study of blood T cell repertoires in COVID-19. Study-wide background: Nucleic acid was either cDNA or gDNA, and it came from T cells, B-cell-depleted T cells, or PBMCs.

The protocol was immunoSEQ multiplex PCR, while the TCRdb copy is restricted to in-frame clones and leaves out a portion. The data show roughly 220,000 clones, about 79% seen once. The CDR3 has 17 residues. V shed 7 bases and J 0 bases; nucleotides not matched to a gene: 13. CDR1 and CDR2 (germline): MNHEY, SMNVEV (reference sequence). Source material: peripheral blood. This chain connects TRBV27 to TRBJ2-7; 9 bases align to TRBD1. This TCR was sampled from a woman in her forties who had recovered from COVID-19. CDR3 region: CASTKGRGQGVSYEQYF. The DNA of the CDR3 is TGTGCCAGCACCAAGGGGAGGGGACAGGGCGTCTCCTACGAGCAGTACTTC.